What follows is one T cell receptor beta chain and its context. Its antigen is still unknown. At one end the junction does not follow the germline gene, possibly because of a read error. The CDR3 totals 16 residues. The germline V gene encodes CDR1 SGHVS and CDR2 FNYEAQ. This sample was taken from a study of response to subunit inactivated influenza vaccine. Study outcomes and limitations: Authors proposed each seasonal influenza vaccination draws in few new T cells.

TCRdb re-called the RT-PCR reads with MiXCR, one entry per CDR3 protein. This table has roughly 790,000 distinct CDR3 sequences, approximately 22% appearing once. This clonotype was sampled from a man aged 45-60 years who received an inactivated influenza vaccine. V is TRBV7-6 and J is TRBJ2-7; 9 nucleotides align to TRBD2. This material consisted of PBMCs from blood, taken 4 to 6 days after vaccination. DNA for the CDR3: TGTGGCAGCAGCTTAGGTATTAGCGGGGGTACCTACGAGCAGTACTTC. Protein sequence: CGSSLGISGGTYEQYF.